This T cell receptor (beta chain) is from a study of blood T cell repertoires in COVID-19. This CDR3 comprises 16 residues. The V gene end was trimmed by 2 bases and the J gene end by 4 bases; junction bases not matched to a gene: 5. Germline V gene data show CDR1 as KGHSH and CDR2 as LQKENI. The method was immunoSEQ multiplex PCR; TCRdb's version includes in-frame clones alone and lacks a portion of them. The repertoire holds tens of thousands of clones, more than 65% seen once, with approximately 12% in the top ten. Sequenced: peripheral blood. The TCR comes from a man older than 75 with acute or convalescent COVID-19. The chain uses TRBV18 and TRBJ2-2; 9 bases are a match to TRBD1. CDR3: CASSPSLDRGTGELFF. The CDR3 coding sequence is TGTGCCAGCTCACCATCACTGGACAGGGGCACCGGGGAGCTGTTTTTT.